This is a list of T cell receptor beta chains from one sample in a study of T-cell reconstitution after alpha-beta-depleted transplantation in children. TCRdb analysed the PCR reads with MiXCR anew, one entry per CDR3 protein. This sample has approximately 650,000 distinct CDR3 sequences, with about an eighth found just once. The source was PBMCs, collected before TCRalphabeta/CD19-depleted stem cell transplant. All receptors come from a girl aged 2 to 10 with congenital amegakaryocytic thrombocytopenia, due to receive a stem cell transplant. CDR3s include the opening cysteine and the closing phenylalanine or tryptophan. D genes are given only for firm matches. For some rows the clone size is stated as once, few or many, or as a class when expanded; others skip it.

TRBJ2-7,NA,TRBV12-3/TRBV12-4,NA,TGTGCCAGCAGCAGTCCCGGCGCGGAGGGCTACGAGCAGTACTTC,CASSSPGAEGYEQYF
TRBJ2-1,NA,TRBV3-1,many,TGTGCCAGCAGCCACGGGACTGCCTACAATGAGCAGTTCTTC,CASSHGTAYNEQFF
TRBJ2-5,NA,TRBV7-2,NA,TGTGCCAGCAGCGTCGCACAGCAAGAGACCCAGTACTTC,CASSVAQQETQYF
TRBJ2-5,NA,TRBV12-3/TRBV12-4,few,TGTGCCAGCACTCCAATACAGGGAGAAGAGACCCAGTACTTC,CASTPIQGEETQYF
TRBJ2-1,TRBD2,TRBV7-2,few,TGTGCCAGCAGCTCAGGACTAGTCTACAATGAGCAGTTCTTC,CASSSGLVYNEQFF
TRBJ2-1,NA,TRBV7-9,NA,TGTGCCAGCAGCTCCGGGTCAAACAATGAGCAGTTCTTC,CASSSGSNNEQFF
TRBJ2-7,TRBD1,TRBV20-1,many,TGCAGTGCTAAACCGGGACAGGGGGTCTCTGAGCAGTACTTC,CSAKPGQGVSEQYF
TRBJ2-5,TRBD2,TRBV5-1,few,TGCGCCAGCAGCTTAGCGGGAGAGCGGGAGACCCAGTACTTC,CASSLAGERETQYF
TRBJ2-7,TRBD2,TRBV30,once,TGTGCCTGGAGTTTCGGACTAGCGGGAGATCACGAGCAGTACTTC,CAWSFGLAGDHEQYF
TRBJ2-5,TRBD1,TRBV25-1,NA,TGTGCCAGCAGTGAACCGGCCAGGGGGAAAGAGACCCAGTACTTC,CASSEPARGKETQYF
TRBJ2-7,NA,TRBV29-1,many,TGCAGCGTTGGTCGGGGGAACTACGAGCAGTACTTC,CSVGRGNYEQYF
TRBJ1-1,NA,TRBV12-3/TRBV12-4,NA,TGTGCCAGCAGTTTTTTTATTGAAGCTTTCTTT,CASSFFIEAFF
TRBJ1-3,TRBD1,TRBV5-1,many,TGCGCCAGCAGCCGGGACAGGGGGCGATCTGGAAACACCATATATTTT,CASSRDRGRSGNTIYF
TRBJ2-3,TRBD2,TRBV20-1,NA,TGCAGTGCCACGCGCGCGGGAGGAGCAGATACGCAGTATTTT,CSATRAGGADTQYF
TRBJ2-4,TRBD2,TRBV5-1,many,TGCGCCAGCAGCCCGTGGAGCGGGAGTGGCAAAAACATTCAGTACTTC,CASSPWSGSGKNIQYF
TRBJ2-2,TRBD2,TRBV29-1,many,TGCAGCGTTCGGCTGGGACTAGCCGCCACCGGGGAGCTGTTTTTT,CSVRLGLAATGELFF
TRBJ2-7,TRBD1,TRBV12-3/TRBV12-4,many,TGTGCCAGCAGTCGGACAGGGGAGGTGGACTTC,CASSRTGEVDF
TRBJ1-5,NA,TRBV5-1,few,TGCGCCAGCAGCTTGAGCCCGGGACCCTCGCAGCCCCAGCATTTT,CASSLSPGPSQPQHF
TRBJ2-2,TRBD2,TRBV3-1,NA,TGTGCCACCAGCCCGACTCGAGCGGGAGAGAACACCGGGGAGCTGTTTTTT,CATSPTRAGENTGELFF
TRBJ2-7,TRBD2,TRBV20-1,many,TGCAGTGCTACCCGACTAGCGGCCTACGAGCAGTACTTC,CSATRLAAYEQYF
TRBJ2-7,NA,TRBV20-1,few,TGCAGTGCTGGGGGGACTCCCTACGAGCAGTACTTC,CSAGGTPYEQYF
TRBJ1-5,TRBD1,TRBV20-1,many,TGCAGTGCTAGTGACTCACAGGGGGCGCGACAGCCCCAGCATTTT,CSASDSQGARQPQHF
TRBJ2-1,TRBD2,TRBV10-3,NA,TGTGCCATCAGTGATGAGGCTAGCGGGAGAGCCTACAATGAGCAGTTCTTC,CAISDEASGRAYNEQFF
TRBJ2-2,TRBD2,TRBV5-1,many,TGCGCCAGCAGCGGAGGGAGGGACTTGCCCGGGGAGCTGTTTTTT,CASSGGRDLPGELFF
TRBJ2-7,NA,TRBV6-5,NA,TGTGCCAGCAGTTACTCGGCGGCCTCCTACGAGCAGTACTTC,CASSYSAASYEQYF
TRBJ2-7,TRBD1,TRBV18,few,TGTGCCAGCTCACCCTCAGGGGGAGAGCAGTACTTC,CASSPSGGEQYF
TRBJ2-2,NA,TRBV11-3,few,TGTGCCAGCAGCTTAGAAAGTCGGCGCGGGGAGCTGTTTTTT,CASSLESRRGELFF
TRBJ2-2,TRBD1,TRBV29-1,few,TGCAGCGTTCTCTCACAGGGGGCCGGGGAGCTGTTTTTT,CSVLSQGAGELFF
TRBJ2-2,TRBD2,TRBV6-1,NA,TGTGCCAGCAGATTGACGGGACTACACACCGGGGAGCTGTTTTTT,CASRLTGLHTGELFF
TRBJ2-2,TRBD2,TRBV11-2,NA,TGTGCCAGCAGGTTGACTAGCGGGATCTCCGGGGAGCTGTTTTTT,CASRLTSGISGELFF
TRBJ2-3,TRBD2,TRBV10-3,many,TGTGCCATCAGTGAGTCTCGGATGCGGGAGGGGAAGGGTACGCAGTATTTT,CAISESRMREGKGTQYF
TRBJ2-7,TRBD1,TRBV7-2,NA,TGTGCCAGCAGCTTTTACAGGGGCTCCTACGAGCAGTACTTC,CASSFYRGSYEQYF
TRBJ1-1,NA,TRBV25-1,few,TGTGCCAGCACCGACGCGAAGATGGGCGACGCTGAAGCTTTCTTT,CASTDAKMGDAEAFF
TRBJ1-6,NA,TRBV7-8,few,TGTGCCAGCAGCTTTGGTTCACCCCTCCACTTT,CASSFGSPLHF
TRBJ2-3,NA,TRBV14,few,TGTGCCAGCAGCCAAGTTTCCGATACGCAGTATTTT,CASSQVSDTQYF
TRBJ2-2,TRBD2,TRBV7-7,NA,TGTGCCAGCAGCTTAGGGACTAGCGGGTTCTCGGCCGGGGAGCTGTTTTTT,CASSLGTSGFSAGELFF
TRBJ2-1,TRBD2,TRBV5-1,many,TGCGCCAGCAGAGCCAGGCCGGGACTAGCGGGTGATGAGCAGTTCTTC,CASRARPGLAGDEQFF
TRBJ1-2,NA,TRBV5-1,many,TGCGCCAGCAGCTTGGACAACCCCATAGTCTACACCTTC,CASSLDNPIVYTF
TRBJ2-1,NA,TRBV25-1,NA,TGTGCCAGTCTTGGGACCCGGCAGTTCTTC,CASLGTRQFF
TRBJ1-1,NA,TRBV6-5,few,TGTGCCAGCAGACAGGGTCCCACTGAAGCTTTCTTT,CASRQGPTEAFF
TRBJ1-1,NA,TRBV15,many,TGTGCCACCAGCAGAGAGGGGATGAGAGCTTTCTTT,CATSREGMRAFF
TRBJ2-4,TRBD1,TRBV15,NA,TGTGCCACCAGCAGAGCGTCTAAAACTGGGTGGACAGGGGGTGACATTCAGTACTTC,CATSRASKTGWTGGDIQYF
TRBJ2-3,NA,TRBV29-1,few,TGCAGCGTTGAGCCCGGAGATACGCAGTATTTT,CSVEPGDTQYF
TRBJ2-1,NA,TRBV29-1,many,TGCAGCTCTGTAGGGGGAGAGACTTCCTACAATGAGCAGTTCTTC,CSSVGGETSYNEQFF
TRBJ2-3,TRBD2,TRBV24-1,few,TGTGCCACCAGCGGGGAGGGCGGACCCACAGATACGCAGTATTTT,CATSGEGGPTDTQYF